The 20 T cell receptor beta chains below all came from one sample that was sequenced in a study of human T cells and chemical hapten exposure. MiXCR, run by TCRdb on the RACE reads, gives a single entry per CDR3 protein. The repertoire includes tens of thousands of distinct CDR3 sequences, around 7% of them detected once, and 1.5% to 2% sits in the top ten. The time point: pre-sensitization, week 0. The treatment here: therapeutic diphenylcyclopropenone sensitization with weekly scalp DPC. The sequences come from whole blood, collected in connection with sensitization to the hapten diphenylcyclopropenone (DPC). These receptors were obtained from a woman in her twenties or thirties with alopecia areata. Some clones in this sample may be carry-over from other donors' samples.

Ten or more counts support this clonotype. V usage is TRBV18 and J usage is TRBJ1-1; D not resolved. Trimming removed 2 bases from V and 4 bases from J, with 5 bases in between. The CDR3 totals 12 residues. The germline V gene encodes CDR1 KGHSH and CDR2 LQKENI. The CDR3 loop reads CASSPGSTEAFF. For the CDR3, the DNA is TGTGCCAGCTCACCAGGGTCCACTGAAGCTTTCTTT.

Ten or more counts support this clonotype. The chain joins TRBV10-3 to TRBJ2-3; 7 bases agree with TRBD2. The CDR3 covers 17 residues. V was pared by 0 bases and J by 2 bases, with 8 bases of the junction left unmatched. CDR1 is ENHRY, CDR2 SYGVKD, per germline. The CDR3 is CAISESGGSRITDTQYF. CDR3 DNA: TGTGCCATCAGTGAGTCGGGGGGGAGTAGAATCACAGATACGCAGTATTTT.

This clonotype was counted between two and nine times. A much larger clone sits a single nucleotide away, making a read error possible. The V call is TRBV20-1, the J call TRBJ1-2; a weak D match, TRBD1 (5 bases). Germline CDR1 reads DFQATT; CDR2 reads SNEGSKA (reference sequence). The CDR3 is 12 amino acids. The CDR3 spells CSASARGHGDTF. CDR3 in DNA: TGCAGTGCTAGTGCCCGGGGCCATGGCGACACCTTC.

This clonotype was seen at least ten times. The gene calls are TRBV12-3 or TRBV12-4 and TRBJ2-4; unclear D gene. V lost 2 bases and J lost 0, with 11 bases in between. This CDR3 is built from 16 residues. The CDR3 reads CASSLILGLAKNIQYF. In DNA form, the CDR3 reads TGTGCCAGCAGTTTAATCTTGGGGTTAGCCAAAAACATTCAGTACTTC.

The CDR3 DNA reads as TGTGCCAGCAGTTTGAGACAGTTCAACACCGGGGAGCTGTTTTTT. This sequence encodes CASSLRQFNTGELFF. The chain carries TRBV12-3 or TRBV12-4 and TRBJ2-2; TRBD1 is a possible D gene (5 bases). The CDR3 covers 15 residues. V was trimmed by 3 bases and J by 2 bases, leaving 10 bases between them.

This chain links TRBV30 with TRBJ1-5; weak D call: TRBD1 (5 bases). Germline CDR1 GTSNPN, CDR2 SVGIG (reference sequence). This CDR3 is 15 amino acids long. V gave up 0 bases and J gave up 1 base, with 10 bases separating them. CDR3 sequence reads: CAWSVVDISNQPQHF. Here the CDR3 DNA reads TGTGCCTGGAGTGTAGTGGACATCAGCAATCAGCCCCAGCATTTT. The variable domain in full, with the rest retrieved from reference TRBV30 and TRBJ1-5, is SQTIHQWPATLVQPVGSPLSLECTVEGTSNPNLYWYRQAAGRGLQLLFYSVGIGQISSEVPQNLSASRPQDRQFILSSKKLLLSDSGFYLCAWSVVDISNQPQHFGDGTRLSIL.

This clonotype showed up just a few times. The chain recombines TRBV1 with TRBJ2-5. TRBV1 is given as a pseudogene. The CDR3 covers 14 residues. The CDR3 region is CTSSQGSVIETQYF. For the CDR3, the DNA is TGCACCAGCAGCCAAGGTTCAGTTATCGAGACCCAGTACTTC.

This clonotype turned up a few times. This chain links TRBV7-2 with TRBJ2-7; D is undetermined. Germline V lookup: CDR1 SGHTA, CDR2 FQGNSA. The CDR3 is made up of 15 amino acids. Deletions cut 1 base from V and 0 bases from J, with 10 bases between. CDR3: CASSLGEAVSYEQYF. The CDR3 nucleotides read TGTGCCAGCAGCTTAGGAGAGGCGGTCTCCTACGAGCAGTACTTC.

Details on this clonotype: This may be a read error, as it is one base from a much larger clone. The final CDR3 position lacks the conserved phenylalanine or tryptophan, pointing to a likely read error. V usage is TRBV7-9 and J usage is TRBJ2-1, with 7 positions matching TRBD1. Germline V CDR1 and CDR2: SEHNR, FQNEAQ (reference sequence). Losses at the gene ends were 6 bases for V and 10 bases for J; bases not matched to a gene: 3. CDR3 length: 11 amino acids. In DNA, the CDR3 is TGTGCCAGCAGTTCGACAGGGGAGCAGTTCTCC. Its translation: CASSSTGEQFS.

This clonotype was seen ten or more times. The gene calls are TRBV28 and TRBJ1-2; tentative D call: TRBD1 (5 bases). The V and J ends lost 6 bases and 3 bases respectively, with 14 bases between them. CDR1 MDHEN and CDR2 SYDVKM come from the germline V gene. The CDR3 consists of 14 residues. In DNA, the CDR3 is TGTGCCAGCAGCGCCGTGGGGGTTGACTATGGCTACACCTTC. Its translation is CASSAVGVDYGYTF.

This clonotype was found many times. V and J are TRBV12-3 or TRBV12-4 and TRBJ2-1; D gene unclear. Trimming left V 6 bases short and J 9 bases short, with 12 bases between. The CDR3 has 12 amino acids. The DNA for the CDR3 is TGTGCCAGCAGCCCCACCTATTTTGAGCAGTTCTTC. Its translation is CASSPTYFEQFF.

Ten or more counts support this clonotype. The chain recombines TRBV27 with TRBJ2-7; a possible D gene is TRBD1 (5 bases). Germline loops: CDR1 MNHEY, CDR2 SMNVEV (reference sequence). This CDR3 region has 16 residues. The V end lost 5 bases, the J end lost 5 bases, and 22 bases lay between the germline ends. CDR3 in DNA: TGTGCCAGCAGTGCAACCCCAGGGTTTCCTCTCGACGAGCAGTACTTC. Translated: CASSATPGFPLDEQYF.

This clonotype was counted many times. This sequence joins TRBV6-1 and TRBJ1-5; 7 positions match TRBD1. The V segment lost 7 bases and the J segment 5 bases; nucleotides outside the gene matches: 11. CDR1 and CDR2 (germline): MNHNS, SASEGT. The CDR3 sequence is 15 residues long. The chain's CDR3 is CASTQMDRWDQPQHF. The CDR3 DNA sequence: TGTGCCAGCACCCAGATGGACAGGTGGGATCAGCCCCAGCATTTT.

The table lists this clonotype with many counts. This rearrangement joins TRBV12-3 or TRBV12-4 to TRBJ1-1; TRBD1 agrees at 8 bases. The junction had 9 bases not matched to a gene; V was cut back by 3 bases and J by 0 bases. The CDR3 is made up of 17 amino acids. Written as DNA, the CDR3 is TGTGCCAGCAGTTTCGGTACAGGGGGGACTATGAACACTGAAGCTTTCTTT. This gives the protein CASSFGTGGTMNTEAFF.

Ten or more counts support this clonotype. V is TRBV3-1 and J is TRBJ2-5; 8 nucleotides align to TRBD1. The CDR3 consists of 15 residues. V shed 6 bases and J 4 bases; nucleotides not matched to a gene: 10. Germline V gene lookup returns CDR1 LGHDT and CDR2 YNNKEL (reference sequence). The CDR3 DNA is TGTGCCAGCAGTCGTACCCCAGGGGGCGGAGAGACCCAGTACTTC. It encodes CASSRTPGGGETQYF.

The chain links TRBV7-2 to TRBJ1-2; D is possibly TRBD1 (5 bases). Germline values: CDR1 SGHTA, CDR2 FQGNSA. This CDR3 comprises 15 residues. Trimming cost V 1 base and J 0 bases, with 9 bases left between them. DNA for the CDR3: TGTGCCAGCAGCTTAGGGCCAGGGCCTAACTATGGCTACACCTTC. Its translation is CASSLGPGPNYGYTF.

There are many counts of this clonotype. This CDR3 reads CATSRDKFSGGRHEQYF. The CDR3 DNA sequence: TGTGCCACCAGCAGAGATAAGTTTAGCGGGGGGCGCCACGAGCAGTACTTC. The chain joins TRBV15 to TRBJ2-7, with TRBD2 matching 10 bases. CDR3 length equals 17 residues. Trimming took 0 bases from V and 5 from J; bases not matched to a gene: 10. The germline V gene encodes CDR1 LNHNV and CDR2 YYDKDF (reference sequence). The whole variable domain, remainder taken from reference TRBV15 and TRBJ2-7, is DAMVIQNPRYQVTQFGKPVTLSCSQTLNHNVMYWYQQKSSQAPKLLFHYYDKDFNNEADTPDNFQSRRPNTSFCFLDIRSPGLGDTAMYLCATSRDKFSGGRHEQYFGPGTRLTVT.

This clonotype appeared many times. CDR3 nucleotide sequence: TGTGCCAGTAGTATACAGCAGGGAGGCAATCAGCCCCAGCATTTT. It yields the protein CASSIQQGGNQPQHF. J is TRBJ1-5 and V is TRBV19; a weak D match, TRBD1 (5 bases). Germline CDR1 is LNHDA and CDR2 is SQIVND (reference sequence). This CDR3 has 15 residues. The V end lost 2 bases, the J end lost 2 bases, and 10 bases lay between the germline ends.

The chain employs TRBV3-1 and TRBJ2-1, with D unclear. The V end lost 0 bases, the J end lost 6 bases, and 15 bases lay between the germline ends. The CDR3 spans 16 residues. Germline V lookup: CDR1 LGHDT, CDR2 YNNKEL (reference sequence). The CDR3 DNA sequence: TGTGCCAGCAGCCAAGAGGTGGCTATCTCCGCCAATGAGCAGTTCTTC. Its translation: CASSQEVAISANEQFF.

This clonotype has at least ten counts. The CDR3 spells CASSEGEVAETQYF. The CDR3 nucleotides read TGTGCCAGCAGTGAAGGGGAAGTAGCAGAGACCCAGTACTTC. This chain joins TRBV2 and TRBJ2-5; D call uncertain. The germline CDR1 and CDR2 sequences are SNHLY and FYNNEI. The CDR3 contains 14 residues. Trimming left V 1 base short and J 4 bases short, with 10 bases between.